One sample yielded the 8 T cell receptor beta chains listed below, sequenced in a study of blood T cells in healthy people across ages. With a J-beta primer mix and a sample-barcoded 5' primer, a second PCR ran about 7 to 12 cycles. TCRdb fed the 5' RACE reads into MiXCR, producing one record per CDR3 protein. The data contain about 1.7 million distinct CDR3 sequences, approximately 30% of them singletons. The sequenced material came from blood. These receptors all stem from a woman aged 25 to 39 in good health.

This clonotype was detected only a few times. The V and J genes are TRBV20-1 and TRBJ2-1; 10 bases match TRBD2. With 6 bases clipped from V and 7 bases from J, the junction kept 9 bases outside the gene matches. The germline V gene has CDR1 DFQATT and CDR2 SNEGSKA (reference sequence). The length of the CDR3 is 14 residues. For the CDR3, the DNA is TGCAGTGCCCCCGAAGCGGGAGGGCAAAATGAGCAGTTCTTC. It translates to CSAPEAGGQNEQFF.

This clonotype was detected ten times or more. The J gene is TRBJ2-7, the V gene TRBV14; D is perhaps TRBD1 (5 bases). Germline V gene lookup returns CDR1 SGHDN and CDR2 FVKESK. CDR3 length: 13 residues. V lost 2 bases, J lost 6 bases, and 11 bases lay in between. In DNA, the CDR3 is TGTGCCAGCAGCCAACAGGGATTAGTCGAGCAGTACTTC. Translation: CASSQQGLVEQYF.

This clonotype was seen many times. This chain joins TRBV7-8 and TRBJ2-7; TRBD2 aligns across 9 bases. J was trimmed by 2 bases and V by 5 bases; bases with no gene match: 7. Per the germline V gene, CDR1 is SGHVS and CDR2 is FQNEAQ. This CDR3 region has 15 residues. The CDR3 nucleotides are TGTGCCAGCAGCCTAGGGACTAGCAGGGCCTACGAGCAGTACTTC. It codes for CASSLGTSRAYEQYF.

This clonotype was counted between two and nine times. The chain uses TRBV5-5 and TRBJ1-2; TRBD1 agrees at 7 bases. The germline gives CDR1 SGHKS, CDR2 YYEKEE (reference sequence). Trimming removed 4 bases from V and 8 bases from J; junction bases left unmatched: 14. The CDR3 has 15 amino acids. The CDR3 sequence is CASSRSDRVRDGYTF. The CDR3 bases are TGTGCCAGCAGCCGAAGCGACAGGGTACGGGACGGCTACACCTTC.

This clonotype was recorded at least ten times. The genes are TRBV11-2 and TRBJ2-5; no definite D call. This CDR3 spans 14 amino acids. The germline gives CDR1 SGHAT, CDR2 FQNNGV. Trimming took off 2 bases at V and 4 bases at J, with 11 bases between the two ends. CDR3 nucleotides: TGTGCCAGCAGCTTACTTCCGGCCACAGAGACCCAGTACTTC. Translated: CASSLLPATETQYF.

The chain couples TRBV4-1 to TRBJ1-4, with TRBD1 as a possible D gene (5 bases). CDR3 length: 17 residues. Per the germline V gene, CDR1 is MGHRA and CDR2 is YSYEKL. V lost 0 bases to trimming and J lost 5 bases, with 16 bases between them. The CDR3 DNA follows: TGCGCCAGCAGCCAAGATGGCGCGGGACGCCCAAATGAAAAACTGTTTTTT. This encodes CASSQDGAGRPNEKLFF.

In this sample, this clonotype turned up many times. The chain has TRBV29-1 and TRBJ2-7; D may be TRBD2 (5 bases). This CDR3 has 13 amino acids. The germline gives CDR1 SQVTM, CDR2 ANQGSEA. The V end was cut by 3 bases, the J end by 4 bases, with 13 bases between. The CDR3, as DNA: TGCAGCGTTGACGGGGAACAGAATTACGAGCAGTACTTC. This gives the protein CSVDGEQNYEQYF.

Concerning this clonotype itself: The germline gene is not matched at one end of the junction; a read error may be the cause. The J gene is TRBJ2-3, the V gene TRBV20-1; maybe TRBD2 (7 bases). This CDR3 spans 15 amino acids. Looked up from germline, CDR1 is DFQATT and CDR2 is SNEGSKA (reference sequence). CDR3 in DNA: TGCGGTGCTAGGGATTGGGGGGGCCGGACAGATACGCAGTATTTT. Protein: CGARDWGGRTDTQYF.